This entry describes one T cell receptor (beta chain). Participant reports of clinical history set cohort assignment. This table comes from immunoSEQ multiplex PCR, and its TCRdb copy is limited to in-frame clones, with some not included. This sample has some 350,000 clones, with approximately 89% found just once. These data come from a study of blood T cell repertoires in COVID-19. As for the study in general: Italy, Spain and the United States were the sources of the convalescent and acute COVID-19 samples.

The material sequenced was PBMCs or T cells enriched from blood (not recorded which). This clonotype originated in a woman in her 30s who had recovered from COVID-19.

DNA of the CDR3: TGTGCCAGCAGCTTAGCCCGGGGGAGGGGACCCCTTAACAATGAGCAGTTCTTC. This encodes CASSLARGRGPLNNEQFF. The rearrangement joins TRBV7-9 to TRBJ2-1; 7 bases are a match to TRBD2. The CDR3 has 18 residues. Germline lookup yields CDR1 SEHNR and CDR2 FQNEAQ (reference sequence). V gave up 0 bases and J gave up 5 bases; unmatched junction bases: 13.